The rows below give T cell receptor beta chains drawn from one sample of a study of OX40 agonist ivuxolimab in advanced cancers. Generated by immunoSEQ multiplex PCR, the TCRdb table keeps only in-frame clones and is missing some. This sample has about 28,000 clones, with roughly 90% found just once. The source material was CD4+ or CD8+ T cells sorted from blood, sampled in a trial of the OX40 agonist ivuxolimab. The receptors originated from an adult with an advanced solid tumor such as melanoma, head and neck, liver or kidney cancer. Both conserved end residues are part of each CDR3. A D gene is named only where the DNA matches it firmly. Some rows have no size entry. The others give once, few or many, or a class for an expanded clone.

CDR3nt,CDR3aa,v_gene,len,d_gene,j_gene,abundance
TGCGCCAGCAGCGACTCCTACAATGAGCAGTTCTTC,CASSDSYNEQFF,TRBV4-1,12,NA,TRBJ2-1,once
TGTGCCAGCAGCCCCGGGACCACATCCGGCTACACCTTC,CASSPGTTSGYTF,TRBV4-2,13,NA,TRBJ1-2,NA
TGTGCCAGCAGGCGGGGTTTGGGCGCCGGGGAGCTGTTTTTT,CASRRGLGAGELFF,TRBV9,14,NA,TRBJ2-2,NA
TGTGCCAGCAGCTCGGGGGGGCAGGTGATCACCGGGGAGCTGTTTTTT,CASSSGGQVITGELFF,TRBV9,16,TRBD2,TRBJ2-2,NA
TGCGCCAGCAGCCGACAAAGGAAGACGGTTGACACCGGGGAGCTGTTTTTT,CASSRQRKTVDTGELFF,TRBV4-3,17,NA,TRBJ2-2,NA
TGTGCCAGCAGTGAAGGCCTGGCAGGGCCAAGTAATGAAAAACTGTTTTTT,CASSEGLAGPSNEKLFF,TRBV2,17,NA,TRBJ1-4,NA
TGTGCCAGCAGTAAGGGGGCCTTTTCCACAGATACGCAGTATTTT,CASSKGAFSTDTQYF,TRBV6-4,15,TRBD1,TRBJ2-3,NA
TGTGCCATCAGTGACGCCTTTCGGGGAGAATACAATGAGCAGTTCTTC,CAISDAFRGEYNEQFF,TRBV10-3,16,NA,TRBJ2-1,NA
TGTGCCAGCAGGGGCTACGAGCAGTACTTC,CASRGYEQYF,TRBV2,10,NA,TRBJ2-7,few
TGTGCCAGCAGCTTTGGGGGAAGCACAGATACGCAGTATTTT,CASSFGGSTDTQYF,TRBV7-3,14,NA,TRBJ2-3,NA
TGTGCCAGCAGCTTGGACGGGAATCAGCCCCAGCATTTT,CASSLDGNQPQHF,TRBV5-4,13,NA,TRBJ1-5,once
TGTGCCAGTAGTGTACTAGCGTCGGGTACAGATACGCAGTATTTT,CASSVLASGTDTQYF,TRBV19,15,TRBD2,TRBJ2-3,NA
TGTGCCAGCAGCTCGGACAGTTACAATGAGCAGTTCTTC,CASSSDSYNEQFF,TRBV7-6,13,NA,TRBJ2-1,NA
TGTGCCAGCAGTGTTAGCGGGATTACCTACAATGAGCAGTTCTTC,CASSVSGITYNEQFF,TRBV6-5,15,TRBD2,TRBJ2-1,NA
TGTGCCAGCAGCCCAGGGGGGTACGAGCAGTACTTC,CASSPGGYEQYF,TRBV5-5,12,NA,TRBJ2-7,NA